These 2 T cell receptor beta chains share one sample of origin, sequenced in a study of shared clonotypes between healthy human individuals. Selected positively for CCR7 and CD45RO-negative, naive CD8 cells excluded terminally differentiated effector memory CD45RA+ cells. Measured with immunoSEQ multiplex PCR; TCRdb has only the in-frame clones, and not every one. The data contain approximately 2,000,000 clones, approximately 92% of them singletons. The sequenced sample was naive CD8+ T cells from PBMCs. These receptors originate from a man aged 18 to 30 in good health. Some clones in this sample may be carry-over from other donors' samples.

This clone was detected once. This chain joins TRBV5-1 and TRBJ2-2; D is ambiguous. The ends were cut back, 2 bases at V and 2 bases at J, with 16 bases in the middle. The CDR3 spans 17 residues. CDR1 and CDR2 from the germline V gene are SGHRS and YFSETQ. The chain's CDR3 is CASSLTHGRYNTGELFF. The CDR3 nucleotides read TGCGCCAGCAGCTTAACGCACGGGCGCTATAACACCGGGGAGCTGTTTTTT.

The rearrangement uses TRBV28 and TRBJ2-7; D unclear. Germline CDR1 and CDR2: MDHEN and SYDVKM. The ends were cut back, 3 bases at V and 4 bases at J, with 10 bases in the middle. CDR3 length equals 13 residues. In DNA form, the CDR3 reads TGTGCCAGCAGTTTGGTTCTGGGGTACGAGCAGTACTTC. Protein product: CASSLVLGYEQYF.